What follows are 7 T cell receptor beta chains derived from one specimen sequenced in a study of blood T cell repertoires in COVID-19. The method was immunoSEQ multiplex PCR; TCRdb's version includes in-frame clones alone and lacks a portion of them. Of fewer than 300,000 clones listed, less than 85% are singletons. Sample: peripheral blood. The source of these receptors is a woman under 30 with acute or convalescent COVID-19.

J is TRBJ2-7 and V is TRBV6-5, with TRBD1 matching over 8 bases. CDR1 and CDR2 (germline): MNHEY, SVGAGI. This CDR3 is 13 amino acids long. V dropped 0 bases and J dropped 6; count of bases not matched to a gene: 1. CDR3 DNA: TGTGCCAGCAGTTACTCGGACAGGGTCGAGCAGTACTTC. Translating it yields CASSYSDRVEQYF.

The rearrangement joins TRBV18 to TRBJ1-3; TRBD1 agrees at 7 bases. This CDR3 comprises 16 residues. Trimming cost V 5 bases and J 4 bases; bases outside gene matches: 11. Germline V gives CDR1 KGHSH, CDR2 LQKENI. CDR3 in DNA: TGTGCCAGCTCAGCGAGACAGGGAATGGGAGGAAACACCATATATTTT. It is translated as CASSARQGMGGNTIYF. The full variable domain, with the rest looked up from reference TRBV18 and TRBJ1-3, is NAGVMQNPRHLVRRRGQEARLRCSPMKGHSHVYWYRQLPEEGLKFMVYLQKENIIDESGMPKERFSAEFPKEGPSILRIQQVVRGDSAAYFCASSARQGMGGNTIYFGEGSWLTVV.

The chain is built from TRBV7-2 and TRBJ2-5; 7 positions match TRBD2. The CDR3 spans 16 residues. J was trimmed by 4 bases and V by 2 bases; bases with no gene match: 10. The V gene's germline CDR1 is SGHTA and CDR2 FQGNSA. The CDR3 sequence is CASSLSGAGVRETQYF. The CDR3 bases are TGTGCCAGCAGCTTATCTGGGGCGGGAGTCAGAGAGACCCAGTACTTC.

The chain is built from TRBV4-2 and TRBJ1-5; possible D gene TRBD1, 6 bases. The CDR3 is made up of 17 amino acids. The germline V gene has CDR1 LGHNA and CDR2 YNFKEQ. Trimming shortened V by 1 base and J by 2 bases, and 15 bases separated the two germline ends. The DNA for the CDR3 is TGTGCCAGCAGCCAAGGGGTCGAGACAGGCGGCAATCAGCCCCAGCATTTT. Its translation: CASSQGVETGGNQPQHF.

The rearrangement links TRBV27 to TRBJ2-7; TRBD2 matches 10 bases. Losses at the gene ends were 3 bases for V and 3 bases for J; bases not matched to a gene: 2. Germline V CDR1 and CDR2: MNHEY, SMNVEV (reference sequence). The CDR3 runs 14 residues. The chain's CDR3 is CASSFTSGIYEQYF. The CDR3 DNA sequence: TGTGCCAGCAGTTTCACTAGCGGGATCTACGAGCAGTACTTC.

A single count supports this clone. Relative to the germline gene, one junction end is altered; a read error may explain this. The chain recombines TRBV7-7 with TRBJ2-1; D possibly corresponds to TRBD2 (6 bases). The CDR3 spans 14 residues. The V gene's germline CDR1 is SSHAT and CDR2 FNYEAQ (reference sequence). The DNA for the CDR3 is TGTGCTAGCAGCCCCCAAGTGGGGGGTAATGAGCAGTTCTTC. This encodes CASSPQVGGNEQFF. The full variable domain, with the rest looked up from reference TRBV7-7 and TRBJ2-1, is GAGVSQSPRYKVTKRGQDVTLRCDPISSHATLYWYQQALGQGPEFLTYFNYEAQPDKSGLPSDRFSAERPEGSISTLTIQRTEQRDSAMYRCASSPQVGGNEQFFGPGTRLTVL.

This clone came up a few times. The chain's CDR3 is CASSFPTRDRATYEQYF. In DNA form, the CDR3 reads TGTGCCAGCAGCTTCCCGACCCGGGACAGGGCGACCTACGAGCAGTACTTC. The chain links TRBV28 to TRBJ2-7, with 9 nucleotides matching TRBD1. The CDR3 runs 17 residues. CDR1 is MDHEN and CDR2 is SYDVKM in the germline V gene. The ends lost 6 bases at V and 2 bases at J; junction bases unmatched: 14.